Sequencing of this T cell receptor beta chain was carried out in a study of blood T cell repertoires in COVID-19. Study as a whole: T cells, B-cell-depleted T cells, or PBMCs supplied cDNA or gDNA.

Germline CDR1 reads LGHDT; CDR2 reads YNNKEL (reference sequence). V lost 4 bases to trimming and J lost 4 bases; unmatched junction nucleotides: 9. The CDR3 sequence is 15 residues long. The authors' processing: Amplified reference gene primers provided the basis for estimating nucleated cell counts. The data were produced by immunoSEQ multiplex PCR, yet TCRdb's version contains in-frame clones alone and is incomplete. Clone size and V and J calls were adopted from that table, with D and trimming inferred from the DNA. The sample lists some 130,000 clones; around 87% were seen once. The clonotype was recovered from a woman aged 55-70 years with acute or convalescent COVID-19. The V call is TRBV3-1 (or the pseudogene TRBV3-2), the J call TRBJ2-5, with 7 bases matching TRBD1. Source material: peripheral blood. This CDR3 reads CASSRAGGRRETQYF. CDR3 nucleotide sequence: TGTGCCAGCAGCCGAGCAGGGGGTCGACGAGAGACCCAGTACTTC.